This entry describes one T cell receptor (beta chain). This table comes from immunoSEQ multiplex PCR, and its TCRdb copy is limited to in-frame clones, with some not included. The top ten clones hold 1.4% of a sample with fewer than 200,000 clones, around 87% of them seen once. This sample was included in a study of control samples from healthy donors and cancer patients. The V gene's germline CDR1 is GTSNPN and CDR2 SVGIG (reference sequence). V lost 1 base and J lost 5, with 17 bases in between. This CDR3 is 15 amino acids long. This chain connects TRBV30 to TRBJ2-5; TRBD2 is a possible D gene (6 bases). The clonotype was recovered from a woman aged 45-65 years in good health. Sequenced input: blood. The CDR3 here is CAWSGPWEAEETQYF. CDR3 DNA: TGTGCCTGGAGTGGGCCCTGGGAGGCCGAGGAGACCCAGTACTTC.